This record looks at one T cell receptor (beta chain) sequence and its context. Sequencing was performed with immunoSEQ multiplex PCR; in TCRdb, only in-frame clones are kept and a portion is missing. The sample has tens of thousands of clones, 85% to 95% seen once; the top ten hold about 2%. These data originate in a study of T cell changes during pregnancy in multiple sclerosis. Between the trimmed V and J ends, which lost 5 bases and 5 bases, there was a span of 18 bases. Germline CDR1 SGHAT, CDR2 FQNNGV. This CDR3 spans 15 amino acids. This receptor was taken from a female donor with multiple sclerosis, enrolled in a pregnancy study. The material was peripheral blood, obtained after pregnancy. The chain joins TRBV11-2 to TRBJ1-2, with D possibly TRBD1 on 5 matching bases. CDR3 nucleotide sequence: TGTGCCAGCAGCCCCTGGACAAATTCGGAATATGGCTACACCTTC. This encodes CASSPWTNSEYGYTF.